What follows describes a single T cell receptor beta chain. The data belong to a study of blood T cell repertoires in COVID-19. Looking at the study overall: Donors in the United States, Italy and Spain gave samples during acute or convalescent COVID-19. T cells, B-cell-depleted T cells, or PBMCs supplied cDNA or gDNA.

Original processing notes: Reference gene primers were amplified, and this amplification served to estimate nucleated cell counts. TCRdb's copy holds only in-frame clones and misses some; the assay was immunoSEQ multiplex PCR. That table supplies the V and J calls and clone size; D and trimming were determined from the DNA. The data contain 220,000 or so clones, 80% to 85% of them singletons. Germline V gene data show CDR1 as SNHLY and CDR2 as FYNNEI. CDR3 length equals 16 residues. J gave up 2 bases and V 7 bases, and 10 bases lay outside the gene matches. V is TRBV2 and J is TRBJ2-5, with TRBD2 matching 10 bases. The source is an older woman with acute or convalescent COVID-19. Sequencing used peripheral blood. In DNA form, the CDR3 reads TGTGCCAGCACAAGCGGGGGGGCCAGGCAACAAGAGACCCAGTACTTC. Its protein product is CASTSGGARQQETQYF. The full variable domain, rest sourced from reference TRBV2 and TRBJ2-5, is EPEVTQTPSHQVTQMGQEVILRCVPISNHLYFYWYRQILGQKVEFLVSFYNNEISEKSEIFDDQFSVERPDGSNFTLKIRSTKLEDSAMYFCASTSGGARQQETQYFGPGTRLLVL.